The rows below give T cell receptor beta chains drawn from one sample of a study of blood T cell repertoires in COVID-19. This table comes from immunoSEQ multiplex PCR, and its TCRdb copy is limited to in-frame clones, with some not included. The repertoire consists of tens of thousands of clones, with 85% occurring once and the leading ten covering about a tenth. Sequencing used peripheral blood. All receptors derive from a human donor in a cohort sampled during active COVID-19. Both conserved end residues are part of each CDR3. Fields, in order: J gene, D gene, clone size, V gene, CDR3 DNA, CDR3 protein. D genes are given only for firm matches. Clone size is not always given. Where it is, it says once, few, many or a class for expanded clones.

TRBJ2-7 TRBD1 few TRBV6-5 TGTGCCAGCACCCGGGGACAGGGCTACGAGCAGTACTTC CASTRGQGYEQYF
TRBJ1-5 TRBD1 - TRBV19 TGTGCCAGTAGCCCCCACGGGGACAGGGTTAATCAGCCCCAGCATTTT CASSPHGDRVNQPQHF
TRBJ2-1 TRBD2 - TRBV5-1 TGCGCCAGCAGCCCGGGACTAGCGTCGGTAAATGAGCAGTTCTTC CASSPGLASVNEQFF
TRBJ2-1 TRBD2 - TRBV19 TGTGCCAGTAGTATGACCCGACTAGCGGGAGGCAATGAGCAGTTCTTC CASSMTRLAGGNEQFF
TRBJ1-1 - - TRBV29-1 TGCAGCGTCTCGAACACTGAAGCTTTCTTT CSVSNTEAFF
TRBJ2-7 TRBD2 - TRBV20-1 TGCAGTGCTAGTCCCAGCGGGAGGGTCGAGCAGTACTTC CSASPSGRVEQYF
TRBJ2-7 TRBD2 - TRBV19 TGTGCCAGTAGACCTAGCGGGAGGGGGAACTACGAGCAGTACTTC CASRPSGRGNYEQYF
TRBJ2-2 TRBD1 once TRBV30 TGTGCCTTCCGGGACAGGGGGCTTGGTAGAGGCACCGGGGAGCTGTTTTTT CAFRDRGLGRGTGELFF
TRBJ1-5 - - TRBV5-8 TGTGCCAGCAGCTTGGGGCGGGATCAGCCCCAGCATTTT CASSLGRDQPQHF
TRBJ2-1 TRBD2 - TRBV5-6 TGTGCCAGCAGCTTGCCTAGCGGGAGAGGAGAGCAGTTCTTC CASSLPSGRGEQFF
TRBJ1-1 - - TRBV7-2 TGTGCCAGCAGCTTAAAAGCGGGGAACACTGAAGCTTTCTTT CASSLKAGNTEAFF
TRBJ2-3 TRBD2 - TRBV28 TGTGCCAGCAGTTTATGGCTAGCGGGAGGGTTTAGCACAGATACGCAGTATTTT CASSLWLAGGFSTDTQYF
TRBJ1-1 - - TRBV11-2 TGTGCCAGCAGCTTAGTTACCGGGTTAACTGAAGCTTTCTTT CASSLVTGLTEAFF
TRBJ2-7 - few TRBV4-3 TGCGCCAGCAGCCAAGATCGGGGAAGGCGGTACTTC CASSQDRGRRYF
TRBJ1-1 - - TRBV10-2 TGCGCCAGCAGTGAGCAGGGTTACACTGAAGCTTTCTTT CASSEQGYTEAFF
TRBJ2-7 TRBD2 few TRBV10-3 TGTGCCATCAGTGAGTCCCCTAGCGGGAGGGGGGAGCAGTACTTC CAISESPSGRGEQYF
TRBJ1-2 - - TRBV11-2 TGTGCCAGCAGCCCCGCACGGACTCCATTTAATGGCTACACCTTC CASSPARTPFNGYTF
TRBJ1-1 - - TRBV5-4 TGTGCCAGCAGCTTGGACAGGACGGGTGAAGCTTTCTTT CASSLDRTGEAFF
TRBJ1-2 - - TRBV7-8 TGTGCCAGCAGCTTAGGCTACGGGGAGTGGTATGGCTACACCTTC CASSLGYGEWYGYTF
TRBJ2-2 - - TRBV6-6 TGTGCCAGCAGTCCCCGCAGGGTCGGCGTCCCCGGGGAGCTGTTTTTT CASSPRRVGVPGELFF
TRBJ2-2 TRBD1 - TRBV24-1 TGTGCCACCAGTGACCCCGGACAGGGGGCCGGGGAGCTGTTTTTT CATSDPGQGAGELFF
TRBJ2-1 TRBD2 - TRBV9 TGTGCCAGCAGCACAGGACTAGCGGGAGCCTACAATGAGCAGTTCTTC CASSTGLAGAYNEQFF
TRBJ1-2 TRBD1 once TRBV19 TGTGCCAGTAGTCCCAGGGGGGTTCTCCCCTATAACTATGGCTACACCTTC CASSPRGVLPYNYGYTF
TRBJ1-1 - - TRBV28 TGTGCCAGTGGAGGCCTCGAGCGCGAAGCTTTCTTT CASGGLEREAFF
TRBJ2-1 - - TRBV7-2 TGTGCCTCCAGGCTTCCAGACCCAGCCAATGAGCAGTTCTTC CASRLPDPANEQFF
TRBJ2-7 - - TRBV7-9 TGTGCCAGCAGCCCGGGGAGTGGCCCCTACGAGCAGTACTTC CASSPGSGPYEQYF
TRBJ2-3 - once TRBV3-1/TRBV3-2 TGTGCCAGCAGCCAGGCTTTGACAGATACGCAGTATTTT CASSQALTDTQYF
TRBJ1-1 - - TRBV28 TGTGCCAGCCAGGTCTTTGGGACTGAAGCTTTCTTT CASQVFGTEAFF
TRBJ1-2 TRBD1 - TRBV10-2 TGCGCCAGCCTCCGGGACAGCTATGGCTACACCTTC CASLRDSYGYTF
TRBJ1-1 - - TRBV19 TGTGCCAGTAGTATAGCCCCCGCCGGGAACACTGAAGCTTTCTTT CASSIAPAGNTEAFF
TRBJ1-1 - - TRBV6-5 TGTGCCAGCAGTTACTCTGGCGGGAGGACTGAAGCTTTCTTT CASSYSGGRTEAFF
TRBJ2-1 TRBD2 - TRBV18 TGTGCCAGCTCACCACCGGGGACTAGCGGGAACAGGGGTCGCGGTGAGCAGTTCTTC CASSPPGTSGNRGRGEQFF
TRBJ1-6 - - TRBV28 TGTGCCAGCAGTTTAACCGGGGAGAGGAGACCCCTCCACTTT CASSLTGERRPLHF
TRBJ1-2 - - TRBV18 TGTGCCAGCTCACGGGCCATAGACTATGGCTACACCTTC CASSRAIDYGYTF
TRBJ2-1 - few TRBV6-1 TGTGCCAGCAGAGAAGCTGCGGAGAGGGAACTTAATGAGCAGTTCTTC CASREAAERELNEQFF
TRBJ2-3 - - TRBV6-5 TGTGCCAGCAGTTACCCGGGGACAGATACGCAGTATTTT CASSYPGTDTQYF
TRBJ1-1 - large TRBV28 TGTGCCAGCAGAAAACCGGAGGACACTGAAGCTTTCTTT CASRKPEDTEAFF
TRBJ2-1 TRBD2 - TRBV7-9 TGTGCCAGCAGCTTAGTTCGGGAGGGCCCTCCCAATGAGCAGTTCTTC CASSLVREGPPNEQFF
TRBJ1-1 TRBD1 - TRBV9 TGTGCCAGCAGCGATGGGGACAGGGCTGCTGAAGCTTTCTTT CASSDGDRAAEAFF
TRBJ1-1 - once TRBV28 TGTGCCAGCAGTTTGAACAGGGCTGGGACTGAAGCTTTCTTT CASSLNRAGTEAFF
TRBJ1-1 TRBD1 - TRBV29-1 TGCAGCGTTGATCCGTTGGAGGGGGCGCAGGGCACTGAAGCTTTCTTT CSVDPLEGAQGTEAFF
TRBJ1-2 - - TRBV28 TGTGCCAGCGGGAGACGGATGGGGGGCTACACCTTC CASGRRMGGYTF
TRBJ2-1 TRBD2 - TRBV11-3 TGTGCCAGCAGCTTACGACCGGGACTAGCGGGAGTAGGCGATGAGCAGTTCTTC CASSLRPGLAGVGDEQFF
TRBJ2-1 - - TRBV18 TGTGCCAGCTCACCAATCCTAGCTGGGTACAATGAGCAGTTCTTC CASSPILAGYNEQFF
TRBJ1-4 - - TRBV7-9 TGTGCCAGCAGCTTAGGGGCGGGATTGGATGAAAAACTGTTTTTT CASSLGAGLDEKLFF